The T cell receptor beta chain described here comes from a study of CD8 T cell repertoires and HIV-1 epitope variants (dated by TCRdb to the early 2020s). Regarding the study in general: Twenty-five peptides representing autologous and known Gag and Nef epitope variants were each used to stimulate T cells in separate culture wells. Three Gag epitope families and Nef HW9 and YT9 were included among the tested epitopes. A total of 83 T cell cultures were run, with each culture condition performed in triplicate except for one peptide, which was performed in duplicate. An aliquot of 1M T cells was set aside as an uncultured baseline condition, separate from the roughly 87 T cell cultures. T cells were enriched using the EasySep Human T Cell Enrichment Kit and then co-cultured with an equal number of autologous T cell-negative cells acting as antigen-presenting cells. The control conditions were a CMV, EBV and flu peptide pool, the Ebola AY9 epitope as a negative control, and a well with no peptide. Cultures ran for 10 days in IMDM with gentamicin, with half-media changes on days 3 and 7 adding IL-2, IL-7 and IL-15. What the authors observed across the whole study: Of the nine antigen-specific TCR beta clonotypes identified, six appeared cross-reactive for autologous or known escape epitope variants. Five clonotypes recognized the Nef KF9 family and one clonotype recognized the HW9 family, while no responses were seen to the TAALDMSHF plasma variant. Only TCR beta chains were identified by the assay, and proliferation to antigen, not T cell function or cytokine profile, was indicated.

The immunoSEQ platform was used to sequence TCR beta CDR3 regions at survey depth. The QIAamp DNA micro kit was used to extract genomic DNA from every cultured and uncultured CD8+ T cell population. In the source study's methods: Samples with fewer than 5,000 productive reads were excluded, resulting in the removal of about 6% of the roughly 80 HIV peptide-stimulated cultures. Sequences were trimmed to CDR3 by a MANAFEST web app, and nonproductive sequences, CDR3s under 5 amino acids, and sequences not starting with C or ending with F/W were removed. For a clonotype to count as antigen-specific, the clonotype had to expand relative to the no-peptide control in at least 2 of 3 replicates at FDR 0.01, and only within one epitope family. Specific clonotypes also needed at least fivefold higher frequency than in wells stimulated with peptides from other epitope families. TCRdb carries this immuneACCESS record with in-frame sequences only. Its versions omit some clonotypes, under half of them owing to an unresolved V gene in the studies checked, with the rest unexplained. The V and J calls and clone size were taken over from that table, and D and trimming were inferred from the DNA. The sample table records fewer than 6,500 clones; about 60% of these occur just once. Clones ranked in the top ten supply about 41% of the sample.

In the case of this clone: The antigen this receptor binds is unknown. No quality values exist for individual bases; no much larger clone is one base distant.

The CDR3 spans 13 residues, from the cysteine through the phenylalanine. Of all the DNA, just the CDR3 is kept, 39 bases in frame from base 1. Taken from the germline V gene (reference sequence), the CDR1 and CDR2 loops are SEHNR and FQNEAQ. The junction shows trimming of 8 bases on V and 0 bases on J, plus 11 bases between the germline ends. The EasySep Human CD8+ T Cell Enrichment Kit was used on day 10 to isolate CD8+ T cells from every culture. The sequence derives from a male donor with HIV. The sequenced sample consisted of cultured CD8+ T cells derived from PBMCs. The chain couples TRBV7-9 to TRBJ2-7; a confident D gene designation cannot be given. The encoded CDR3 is CASEAVTSYEQYF. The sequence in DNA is TGTGCCAGCGAGGCAGTCACCTCCTACGAGCAGTACTTC.